This entry lists 30 T cell receptor beta chains sequenced from one sample in a study of cytomegalovirus exposure and HLA in healthy donors. Repertoires were generated with immunoSEQ multiplex PCR, while TCRdb's copy carries only in-frame clones and drops some. The profile covers about 200,000 clones, with just over 85% appearing a single time and 2.9% taken by the ten largest. The sample comprised PBMCs. The receptor source for this set is a young woman in good health and CMV-seronegative.

The chain recombines TRBV27 with TRBJ2-1; D gene uncertain. Per the germline V gene, CDR1 is MNHEY and CDR2 is SMNVEV (reference sequence). Trimming took off 2 bases at V and 1 base at J, with 9 bases between the two ends. The CDR3 runs to 15 residues. The CDR3 protein is CASSLAPPSYNEQFF. CDR3 sequence (DNA): TGTGCCAGCAGTTTAGCGCCACCTTCCTACAATGAGCAGTTCTTC.

This clone was recorded only once. The chain has TRBV4-2 and TRBJ2-5; D might be TRBD2 (5 bases). The germline gives CDR1 LGHNA, CDR2 YNFKEQ. V dropped 1 base and J dropped 2 bases, with 11 bases sitting between them. The CDR3 length is 15 residues. CDR3 sequence (DNA): TGTGCCAGCAGCCAAGGTTTCGGGAATCAAGAGACCCAGTACTTC. Protein product: CASSQGFGNQETQYF.

The CDR3 is CSVEGEDLAGGVADTQYF. Written as DNA, the CDR3 is TGCAGCGTTGAAGGCGAGGATCTAGCGGGAGGGGTTGCAGATACGCAGTATTTT. The J gene is TRBJ2-3, the V gene TRBV29-1; 12 bases are shared with TRBD2. The V and J ends lost 1 base and 4 bases, in that order; junction bases with no gene match: 12. Germline CDR1 is SQVTM and CDR2 is ANQGSEA. The CDR3 runs 18 residues.

The chain couples TRBV5-1 to TRBJ1-2; a possible D gene is TRBD1 (5 bases). The CDR3 is 12 amino acids. V was trimmed by 2 bases and J by 6 bases, leaving 8 bases between them. In germline, CDR1 is SGHRS, CDR2 YFSETQ. CDR3 nucleotides: TGCGCCAGCAGCTTAGCGACAGATGGCTACACCTTC. Translation: CASSLATDGYTF.

The genes are TRBV19 and TRBJ2-3, with 7 bases identical to TRBD1. CDR3 length equals 14 residues. V shed 5 bases and J 1 base; nucleotides not matched to a gene: 3. From germline, CDR1 is LNHDA and CDR2 SQIVND (reference sequence). The CDR3 DNA sequence: TGTGCCAGTAGTCTCGGGACAGGCACAGATACGCAGTATTTT. Its translation is CASSLGTGTDTQYF.

This clone occurred once. This chain joins TRBV2 and TRBJ2-2, with D perhaps TRBD2 (6 bases). This CDR3 spans 14 amino acids. Trimming removed 5 bases from V and 2 bases from J, with 9 bases in between. Germline CDR1 reads SNHLY; CDR2 reads FYNNEI. The CDR3 loop is CASSRDSNTGELFF. DNA for the CDR3: TGTGCCAGCAGTAGGGACTCTAACACCGGGGAGCTGTTTTTT. Together with reference TRBV2 and TRBJ2-2, the CDR3 gives the full variable domain: EPEVTQTPSHQVTQMGQEVILRCVPISNHLYFYWYRQILGQKVEFLVSFYNNEISEKSEIFDDQFSVERPDGSNFTLKIRSTKLEDSAMYFCASSRDSNTGELFFGEGSRLTVL.

The CDR3 region has the DNA TGTGCCAGCAGCTTCTCAGACAGGCAGAACACTGAAGCTTTCTTT. Residues: CASSFSDRQNTEAFF. This rearrangement joins TRBV11-2 to TRBJ1-1, with a possible D match to TRBD1 (6 bases). Trimming removed 3 bases at V and 1 base at J, with 12 bases between. Germline values: CDR1 SGHAT, CDR2 FQNNGV. This CDR3 has 15 amino acids.

This clone occurred a few times. The chain joins TRBV7-9 to TRBJ2-7; perhaps TRBD1 as D (6 bases). V was shortened by 5 bases and J by 6 bases, with 14 bases between the two germline ends. Germline-derived CDR1 and CDR2 are SEHNR and FQNEAQ (reference sequence). The CDR3 totals 13 residues. The CDR3 region has the DNA TGTGCCAGCAGCGTCGGGACAACAGGCGAGCAGTACTTC. Residues: CASSVGTTGEQYF.

The genes are TRBV5-1 and TRBJ1-2; D not certain. V was shortened by 4 bases and J by 4 bases, with 11 bases between the two germline ends. The germline gives CDR1 SGHRS, CDR2 YFSETQ. This CDR3 is built from 13 residues. CDR3 protein: CASSQERAYGYTF. CDR3 bases: TGCGCCAGCAGCCAGGAGCGGGCCTATGGCTACACCTTC.

The rearrangement links TRBV29-1 to TRBJ2-5, with 11 bases identical to TRBD2. This CDR3 has 16 residues. The V gene's germline CDR1 is SQVTM and CDR2 ANQGSEA. V lost 5 bases and J lost 5; bases outside the gene matches: 13. CDR3 nucleotides: TGCAGCGTTTTGCCCAAGAGACTAGCGGGATTTGAGACCCAGTACTTC. Protein product: CSVLPKRLAGFETQYF.

The chain joins TRBV11-1 to TRBJ2-7, with a tentative D call TRBD1 (6 bases). This CDR3 has 15 amino acids. Germline V lookup: CDR1 SGHAT, CDR2 FQDESV (reference sequence). Trimming pared 2 bases from V and 5 bases from J, leaving 16 bases between. DNA of the CDR3: TGTGCCAGCAGCTTATCTCCCGTGGGGGCTCACGAGCAGTACTTC. It yields the protein CASSLSPVGAHEQYF. The variable domain in full, with the rest retrieved from reference TRBV11-1 and TRBJ2-7, is EAEVAQSPRYKITEKSQAVAFWCDPISGHATLYWYRQILGQGPELLVQFQDESVVDDSQLPKDRFSAERLKGVDSTLKIQPAELGDSAMYLCASSLSPVGAHEQYFGPGTRLTVT.

This chain connects TRBV2 to TRBJ2-1; TRBD1 matches 8 bases. This CDR3 has 15 residues. Unmatched junction bases numbered 6, after V lost 4 bases and J lost 4 bases. Germline CDR1 is SNHLY and CDR2 is FYNNEI. The chain's CDR3 is CASSADRGPYNEQFF. Written as DNA, the CDR3 is TGTGCCAGCAGTGCCGACAGGGGACCTTACAATGAGCAGTTCTTC.

The CDR3 DNA reads TGTGCCATCAGCATACAGGGTGGGGTGTTGCGCGAGCAGTACTTC. Translated, it gives CAISIQGGVLREQYF. The chain is built from TRBV10-3 and TRBJ2-7; TRBD1 is a possible D gene (6 bases). CDR3 size: 15 residues. With 6 bases removed from V and 6 bases from J, the gap between germline ends came to 21 bases. Germline V gene data show CDR1 as ENHRY and CDR2 as SYGVKD.

The V and J genes are TRBV5-5 and TRBJ1-1, with D unclear. This CDR3 is 14 amino acids long. Trimming shortened V by 2 bases and J by 1 base, and 9 bases separated the two germline ends. The germline CDR1 and CDR2 sequences are SGHKS and YYEKEE (reference sequence). The CDR3 spells CASSFSAGNTEAFF. As DNA, the CDR3 is TGTGCCAGCAGCTTCTCCGCCGGGAACACTGAAGCTTTCTTT.

The CDR3 loop is CSLTSGPTDTQYF. For the CDR3, the DNA is TGCAGCCTAACTAGCGGACCCACAGATACGCAGTATTTT. V usage is TRBV29-1 and J usage is TRBJ2-3; 8 bases map to TRBD2. CDR3 length equals 13 residues. From germline, CDR1 is SQVTM and CDR2 ANQGSEA. Trimming at V came to 8 bases and at J to 2 bases, leaving 6 bases not matched to a gene.

V usage is TRBV7-3 and J usage is TRBJ2-2; 12 bases agree with TRBD1. The CDR3 consists of 17 residues. The trim removed 1 base at V and 5 bases at J, leaving 5 bases unmatched. Germline CDR1 and CDR2: SGHTA and FQGTGA. Here the CDR3 reads CASSLRDRGLLTGELFF. In DNA form, the CDR3 reads TGTGCCAGCAGCTTAAGGGACAGGGGGCTTTTAACCGGGGAGCTGTTTTTT.

As DNA, the CDR3 is TGTGCCAGCAGCTTAGCCGTCGGGAGAGACTACAATGAGCAGTTCTTC. This translates into CASSLAVGRDYNEQFF. The chain carries TRBV7-6 and TRBJ2-1; D is perhaps TRBD2 (6 bases). The CDR3 is 16 residues long. V was shortened by 0 bases and J by 3 bases, with 12 bases between the two germline ends. CDR1 SGHVS and CDR2 FNYEAQ come from the germline V gene.

The chain is built from TRBV5-1 and TRBJ2-3; perhaps TRBD1 as D (6 bases). The V and J ends lost 3 bases and 2 bases respectively, with 16 bases between them. The CDR3 runs to 16 residues. Germline values: CDR1 SGHRS, CDR2 YFSETQ. CDR3 in amino acids: CASSWKTGHNTDTQYF. CDR3 coding DNA: TGCGCCAGCAGCTGGAAGACAGGACACAACACAGATACGCAGTATTTT.

J is TRBJ1-3 and V is TRBV5-6, with no clear D. The CDR3 runs 14 residues. CDR1 SGHDT and CDR2 YYEEEE come from the germline V gene. Trimming shortened V by 4 bases and J by 4 bases, and 12 bases separated the two germline ends. In nucleotides, the CDR3 is TGTGCCAGCAGCGACATCACACCGGGAAACACCATATATTTT. This codes for CASSDITPGNTIYF.

The chain is built from TRBV10-3 and TRBJ2-1, with TRBD2 identical over 9 bases. CDR1 ENHRY and CDR2 SYGVKD come from the germline V gene. The CDR3 spans 15 residues. Trimming at V came to 6 bases and at J to 4 bases, leaving 7 bases not matched to a gene. The CDR3 loop is CAISQTSGNYNEQFF. CDR3 DNA: TGTGCCATCAGCCAGACTAGCGGCAATTACAATGAGCAGTTCTTC.

V usage is TRBV4-2 and J usage is TRBJ2-2; D unclear. Germline CDR1 and CDR2: LGHNA and YNFKEQ. V gave up 2 bases and J gave up 1 base, with 11 bases separating them. The CDR3 sequence is 16 residues long. Here the CDR3 reads CASSQPLPMNTGELFF. For the CDR3, the DNA is TGTGCCAGCAGCCAACCTCTACCCATGAACACCGGGGAGCTGTTTTTT.

V gene TRBV28 combines with J gene TRBJ1-2, with D possibly TRBD1 on 6 matching bases. Germline V gene lookup returns CDR1 MDHEN and CDR2 SYDVKM. The CDR3 contains 13 residues. Between the trimmed V and J ends, which lost 6 bases and 8 bases, there was a span of 16 bases. CDR3 nucleotide sequence: TGTGCCAGCAGCCGTTCAGGGGCGGGCGGCTACACCTTC. Protein product: CASSRSGAGGYTF.

The V and J genes are TRBV7-2 and TRBJ2-7; 9 bases are shared with TRBD2. Germline-derived CDR1 and CDR2 are SGHTA and FQGNSA. V dropped 2 bases and J dropped 1; count of bases not matched to a gene: 6. The CDR3 extends over 16 amino acids. The CDR3 region is CASSLTAGGPSYEQYF. CDR3 DNA: TGTGCCAGCAGCTTAACAGCGGGAGGCCCTTCCTACGAGCAGTACTTC.

This chain's CDR3 is CASSSSGLAASTDTQYF. CDR3 nucleotide sequence: TGTGCCAGCAGCTCATCGGGACTAGCGGCTAGCACAGATACGCAGTATTTT. This chain uses TRBV7-9 with TRBJ2-3, with 11 nucleotides matching TRBD2. There are 17 residues in the CDR3. V was clipped by 4 bases and J by 0 bases; unmatched bases: 6. Germline lookup yields CDR1 SEHNR and CDR2 FQNEAQ (reference sequence).

The gene calls are TRBV5-1 and TRBJ2-2, with D possibly being TRBD2 (6 bases). With 3 bases removed from V and 0 bases from J, the gap between germline ends came to 12 bases. CDR1 and CDR2 (germline): SGHRS, YFSETQ. The length of the CDR3 is 16 residues. CDR3 region: CASSSTGDPNTGELFF. CDR3 coding DNA: TGCGCCAGCAGCTCTACGGGGGACCCGAACACCGGGGAGCTGTTTTTT.

Written as DNA, the CDR3 is TGTGCTAGTGCCCTAGCACGGAATGAGCAGTTCTTC. Translating gives CASALARNEQFF. J is TRBJ2-1 and V is TRBV12-5, with a tentative D call TRBD2 (5 bases). The germline V gene encodes CDR1 LGHNT and CDR2 FRNRAP. There are 12 residues in the CDR3. Deletions cut 7 bases from V and 7 bases from J, with 11 bases between.

The V call is TRBV2, the J call TRBJ2-5, with TRBD2 matching over 11 bases. The V and J ends lost 10 bases and 0 bases, in that order; junction bases with no gene match: 4. Per the germline V gene, CDR1 is SNHLY and CDR2 is FYNNEI. The CDR3 consists of 14 residues. CDR3 sequence reads: CATVSGRDQETQYF. The CDR3 DNA follows: TGTGCCACTGTTAGCGGGAGGGACCAAGAGACCCAGTACTTC.

The CDR3 coding sequence is TGCAGCGTCTGTTTAGCGGGAGGGCTCACAGATACGCAGTATTTT. This encodes CSVCLAGGLTDTQYF. The chain recombines TRBV29-1 with TRBJ2-3; 11 bases fit TRBD2. The CDR3 extends over 15 amino acids. In germline, CDR1 is SQVTM, CDR2 ANQGSEA. V lost 6 bases to trimming and J lost 2 bases; unmatched junction nucleotides: 7.

This clone was seen once. The genes are TRBV11-2 and TRBJ1-2, with 7 positions matching TRBD1. The CDR3 contains 15 residues. CDR1 and CDR2 (germline): SGHAT, FQNNGV. V lost 4 bases to trimming and J lost 3 bases; unmatched junction nucleotides: 8. CDR3 DNA: TGTGCCAGCAGCTCGCAGACAGGGAGCCACTATGGCTACACCTTC. Translated, it gives CASSSQTGSHYGYTF.

Remarks on this clone: One end of the junction is discordant with germline, which a read error may explain. The chain employs TRBV7-7 and TRBJ2-5; the match to TRBD2 covers 9 bases. The CDR3 spans 15 residues. Germline V gene data show CDR1 as SSHAT and CDR2 as FNYEAQ (reference sequence). The CDR3 is CASSLDGGRAETQYF. For the CDR3, the DNA is TGTGCTAGCAGCTTAGACGGCGGGAGGGCAGAGACCCAGTACTTC.